The following is a TCR beta chain sequence with its context. The antigen is unknown. A multiplex PCR was run with 60 Vbeta primers and 13 Jbeta primers. TCRdb's copy holds only in-frame clones and misses some; the assay was immunoSEQ multiplex PCR. The sample consists of about 110,000 clones, about 80% of them appearing once. These data originate in a study of cytomegalovirus exposure and HLA in healthy donors. General study results and limits: The classifier was said to identify cytomegalovirus status with high specificity and sensitivity. Available immune exposure information was restricted to CMV serostatus only.

CDR1 is MNHEY, CDR2 SVGAGI, per germline. The V end lost 1 base, the J end lost 12 bases, and 13 bases lay between the germline ends. The CDR3 runs to 13 residues. The sequence was collected from a woman aged 18-29 years in good health and CMV-seropositive. Source material: PBMCs. The chain has TRBV6-5 and TRBJ2-1; D unclear. CDR3 amino acids: CASSYYPDRGQFF. The CDR3 coding sequence is TGTGCCAGCAGTTACTACCCTGATAGAGGGCAGTTCTTC.